This T cell receptor (beta chain) was identified during a study of patients and donors after allogeneic stem cell transplantation. The ends were cut back, 3 bases at V and 4 bases at J, with 10 bases in the middle. The CDR3 spans 13 residues. The germline CDR1 and CDR2 sequences are SGHTA and FQGNSA. TCRdb processed the RT-PCR reads anew with MiXCR; each CDR3 protein has one entry. The sample lists 800,000 to 1,000,000 distinct CDR3 sequences; around 17% were seen once. V gene TRBV7-2 combines with J gene TRBJ2-7; no definite D call. Sequences were obtained from blood, either unsorted or a sorted T cell fraction (not recorded which). This clonotype was obtained from a human donor who was either an allogeneic HSCT recipient or a stem cell or donor lymphocyte infusion donor (not recorded which). It is not recorded whose cells these are; they may come from a transplant donor. The CDR3 DNA is TGTGCCAGCAGCTTTACCCCCAAGTACGAGCAGTACTTC. As protein: CASSFTPKYEQYF. The entire variable domain, with the rest obtained from reference TRBV7-2 and TRBJ2-7, is as follows: GAGVSQSPSNKVTEKGKDVELRCDPISGHTALYWYRQSLGQGLEFLIYFQGNSAPDKSGLPSDRFSAERTGGSVSTLTIQRTQQEDSAVYLCASSFTPKYEQYFGPGTRLTVT.